This T cell receptor (beta chain) derives from a study of blood T cell repertoires in COVID-19. At the level of the study: Samples taken during acute and convalescent COVID-19 were collected in the United States, Italy and Spain.

Germline values: CDR1 MGHRA, CDR2 YSYEKL. This CDR3 has 14 residues. V gave up 4 bases and J gave up 1 base, with 11 bases separating them. While infection was still active, Seattle patients were enrolled and then followed longitudinally. Authors' data handling: Researchers report that nucleated cell counts were estimated from reference gene primer amplification. The table came from immunoSEQ multiplex PCR; TCRdb's copy has only in-frame clones and leaves some out. D and trimming come from the DNA, and the V and J calls and clone size come from that table. This sample has about 440,000 clones, with around 89% found just once.

Specimen: peripheral blood. The clonotype comes from a woman aged 45 to 65 with COVID-19, enrolled during active disease. The V and J genes are TRBV4-1 and TRBJ2-7; a weak D match, TRBD1 (5 bases). For the CDR3, the DNA is TGCGCCAGCAGCCCCCGACAGAGATCCTACGAGCAGTACTTC. Its protein product is CASSPRQRSYEQYF.